These T cell receptor beta chains were read from a single sample in a study of cytomegalovirus exposure and HLA in healthy donors. Repertoires were generated with immunoSEQ multiplex PCR, while TCRdb's copy carries only in-frame clones and drops some. The sample yields approximately 110,000 clones, about 78% seen once. What was sequenced was PBMCs. These receptors originate from a woman aged 40 to 50 in good health and CMV-seropositive. Both conserved end residues are part of each CDR3. A D gene is named only where the DNA matches it firmly. Where a row states a size, it is once, few, many or the class of an expanded clone; other rows omit it.

TGTGCCAGCAGCGTAGGCGGCGGGGAGCTCTCCTACGAGCAGTACTTC,CASSVGGGELSYEQYF,TRBJ2-7,NA,NA,TRBV9
TGTGCCAGCAGCTTACTAGGTCAGAACAGGTTTTTCACCGGGGAGCTGTTTTTT,CASSLLGQNRFFTGELFF,TRBJ2-2,NA,NA,TRBV7-6
TGTGCCAGCAGTGCAACTCGGACAGGGGGCTATTTCAATGAGCAGTTCTTC,CASSATRTGGYFNEQFF,TRBJ2-1,TRBD1,few,TRBV6-1
TGTGCCAGCAGCGACACCGACATGAACACTGAAGCTTTCTTT,CASSDTDMNTEAFF,TRBJ1-1,NA,NA,TRBV2
TGTGCCAGCAGTTTGTACAGGGGAAGAGCCACTGAAGCTTTCTTT,CASSLYRGRATEAFF,TRBJ1-1,TRBD1,few,TRBV6-5
TGCGCCAGCAGGTACCGAGAAGAGAATGAAAAACTGTTTTTT,CASRYREENEKLFF,TRBJ1-4,NA,NA,TRBV4-1
TGTGCCAGCAGCTATACAGGGTTGAACACTGAAGCTTTCTTT,CASSYTGLNTEAFF,TRBJ1-1,NA,NA,TRBV7-2
TGTGCCAGCAGCGTAAACACAGGGTTGACTGAAAAACTGTTTTTT,CASSVNTGLTEKLFF,TRBJ1-4,NA,few,TRBV9
TGTGCCAGCAGCTTAGCGCCTAGCGGGGGGGCGGCCAAAAACATTCAGTACTTC,CASSLAPSGGAAKNIQYF,TRBJ2-4,TRBD2,once,TRBV7-2
TGCGCCAGCAGCCAAAGTTCACTGGAGACCCAGTACTTC,CASSQSSLETQYF,TRBJ2-5,NA,NA,TRBV4-3
TGTGCCACTACGGGACAGACTGAAGCTTTCTTT,CATTGQTEAFF,TRBJ1-1,TRBD1,NA,TRBV2
TGCAGCGTTGGTACGGACTCGGTCACTGAAGCTTTCTTT,CSVGTDSVTEAFF,TRBJ1-1,NA,few,TRBV29-1
TGTGCCAGCAGCTTGGCGGGCAGGGTGAACACTGAAGCTTTCTTT,CASSLAGRVNTEAFF,TRBJ1-1,NA,NA,TRBV5-8
TGTGCCAGCAGCTTAACGGGACAGGGGGCTTATGGCTACACCTTC,CASSLTGQGAYGYTF,TRBJ1-2,TRBD1,NA,TRBV7-3
TGTGCCAGTAGTGGGACAGGGGGGAACACTGAAGCTTTCTTT,CASSGTGGNTEAFF,TRBJ1-1,TRBD1,NA,TRBV19
TGTGCCAGCAGCCGCCTAACTAGCGGCCCCTACAATGAGCAGTTCTTC,CASSRLTSGPYNEQFF,TRBJ2-1,TRBD2,NA,TRBV7-8
TGTGCCAGCAGCTTAGAACGGCGGGGAACGCAGTATTTT,CASSLERRGTQYF,TRBJ2-3,NA,NA,TRBV11-2
TGTGCCAGTAGTGCTGAGCGTGGCAATGAGCAGTTCTTC,CASSAERGNEQFF,TRBJ2-1,NA,once,TRBV19
TGTGCCAGCAGCTCGAACCCTCTGGGACAGGGGCCCTACGAGCAGTACTTC,CASSSNPLGQGPYEQYF,TRBJ2-7,TRBD1,NA,TRBV7-9
TGCAATGCAGGTTCGCATGAGCAGTTCTTC,CNAGSHEQFF,TRBJ2-1,NA,NA,TRBV29-1
TGTGCCAGCAGCCTTACCGGGACAGGGGGTATTGAGCCCGGGGAGCTGTTTTTT,CASSLTGTGGIEPGELFF,TRBJ2-2,TRBD1,NA,TRBV11-1
TGTGCCAGCAGCTTAGATCGGACTGAAGCTTTCTTT,CASSLDRTEAFF,TRBJ1-1,NA,once,TRBV11-1
TGTGCCACCCACAGGGGTTTGAACACTGAAGCTTTCTTT,CATHRGLNTEAFF,TRBJ1-1,TRBD1,NA,TRBV2
TGCGCCAGCAGCCAAGTACTCAGGAGGACCCTCCACTTT,CASSQVLRRTLHF,TRBJ1-6,NA,NA,TRBV4-3
TGTGCCAGCACCGGGACAGGGGGCCCCCCAGAGCAGTTCTTC,CASTGTGGPPEQFF,TRBJ2-1,TRBD1,NA,TRBV2
TGTGCCACCAGCGGGGGACAGCACCAAGAGACCCAGTACTTC,CATSGGQHQETQYF,TRBJ2-5,TRBD1,few,TRBV15
TGTGCCAGCAGCGGGGGACAGTATAATTCACCCCTCCACTTT,CASSGGQYNSPLHF,TRBJ1-6,TRBD1,NA,TRBV9
TGTGCCAGCAGCCCTACAGGGAGCTCCTACGAGCAGTACTTC,CASSPTGSSYEQYF,TRBJ2-7,NA,few,TRBV9
TGTGCCACCAGCGTCAGAACCCAGGGAGGTGAAGCTTTCTTT,CATSVRTQGGEAFF,TRBJ1-1,NA,NA,TRBV15
TGTGCCAGCAGTGTTGCCCGGGACAGTAACTATGGCTACACCTTC,CASSVARDSNYGYTF,TRBJ1-2,TRBD1,NA,TRBV2
TGTGCCAGCAGCTCCGACAGTAACTATGGCTACACCTTC,CASSSDSNYGYTF,TRBJ1-2,NA,NA,TRBV7-9
TGTGCCAGCAGTATACCGGGACAACTCTCTGGAAACACCATATATTTT,CASSIPGQLSGNTIYF,TRBJ1-3,NA,few,TRBV2
TGCGCCAGCAGCGTTCGGGGACAATTGAACACTGAAGCTTTCTTT,CASSVRGQLNTEAFF,TRBJ1-1,NA,NA,TRBV5-1
TGTGCCAGTACGACTAGCGCAAACACAGATACGCAGTATTTT,CASTTSANTDTQYF,TRBJ2-3,TRBD2,NA,TRBV2
TGTGCCAGCTCACCACGGACAGAGAATGAAAAACTGTTTTTT,CASSPRTENEKLFF,TRBJ1-4,NA,NA,TRBV18
TGTGCCAGCAGCCCAGATCTGGGACAGGGGAACTATGGCTACACCTTC,CASSPDLGQGNYGYTF,TRBJ1-2,TRBD1,few,TRBV5-4
TGCAGCGTTCTGCATGGGGGCAGCAATCAGCCCCAGCATTTT,CSVLHGGSNQPQHF,TRBJ1-5,NA,NA,TRBV29-1
TGTGCCAGCAGCTTGTGGCAGGGCGCAACTAATGAAAAACTGTTTTTT,CASSLWQGATNEKLFF,TRBJ1-4,NA,NA,TRBV5-4
TGTGCCAGCAGTTACGACAGGGCATACCAAGAGACCCAGTACTTC,CASSYDRAYQETQYF,TRBJ2-5,TRBD1,NA,TRBV6-6
TGTGCCAGTAAAAGGATCTCCCAGGGAGGAGCTTTCTTT,CASKRISQGGAFF,TRBJ1-1,NA,NA,TRBV19
TGCGCCAGCAGTCGGGGGGGGGAGAACACTGAAGCTTTCTTT,CASSRGGENTEAFF,TRBJ1-1,NA,few,TRBV5-1
TGTGCCAGCAGCCTATACCTAGCGGGGGGCACAGATACGCAGTATTTT,CASSLYLAGGTDTQYF,TRBJ2-3,TRBD2,NA,TRBV14